The sequence of this T cell receptor beta chain was determined in a study of CD8+CD57+ T cells in acquired aplastic anemia. The authors sequenced patients whose flow cytometry had shown CD8+CD57+ cell expansion. The patients, all of them, had severe acquired aplastic anemia. Researchers used genomic DNA as the template to profile TCR beta VDJ and CDR3. TCRdb re-analysed the reads in MiXCR, keeping a single row per CDR3 protein. Found here are under 350,000 distinct CDR3 sequences, 45% to 65% of them singletons; the top ten hold 1.3%. The CDR3 covers 18 residues. Looked up from germline, CDR1 is LGHNA and CDR2 is YNFKEQ. V was pared by 2 bases and J by 0 bases, with 16 bases between. This clonotype was seen at least ten times.

This chain uses TRBV4-2 with TRBJ2-2, with D unresolved. The clonotype was recovered from a human donor with aplastic anemia. The specimen was sorted CD4+, CD8+, or CD8+CD57+ T cells (not recorded which) from PBMCs. The CDR3 DNA follows: TGTGCCAGCAGCCAAAGGGTCGTACGCGCCTCGAACACCGGGGAGCTGTTTTTT. Translation gives CASSQRVVRASNTGELFF.